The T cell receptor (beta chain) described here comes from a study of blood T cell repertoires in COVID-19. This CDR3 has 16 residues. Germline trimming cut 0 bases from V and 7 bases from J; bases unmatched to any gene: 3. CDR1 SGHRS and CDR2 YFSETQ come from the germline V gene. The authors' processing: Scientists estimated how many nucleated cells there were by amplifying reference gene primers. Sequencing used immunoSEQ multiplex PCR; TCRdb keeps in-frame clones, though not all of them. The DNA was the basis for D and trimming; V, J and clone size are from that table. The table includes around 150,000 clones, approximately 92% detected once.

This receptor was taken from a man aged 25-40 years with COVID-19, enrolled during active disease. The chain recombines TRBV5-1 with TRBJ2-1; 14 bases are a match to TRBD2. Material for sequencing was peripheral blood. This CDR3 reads CASSLGGTSGSNEQFF. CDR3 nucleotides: TGCGCCAGCAGCTTGGGGGGGACTAGCGGGAGTAATGAGCAGTTCTTC.